This T cell receptor (beta chain) was profiled in a study of OX40 agonist ivuxolimab in advanced cancers. Study in general: An anti-OX40 (CD134) antibody with agonistic activity, ivuxolimab, was administered to patients. A partial response was reached by three patients: one with hepatocellular carcinoma and two with cutaneous melanoma.

This table comes from immunoSEQ multiplex PCR, and its TCRdb copy is limited to in-frame clones, with some not included. The sample holds fewer than 85,000 clones, 84% seen once. Patients who had autoimmune disease history or got systemic immunosuppression were left out. The investigators sampled blood at baseline, at cycle 4 day 1, and at cycle 7 day 1. Germline values: CDR1 MNHEY, CDR2 SVGAGI. The CDR3 is 15 amino acids. Unmatched junction bases numbered 13, after V lost 7 bases and J lost 9 bases. The clonotype comes from an adult with an advanced solid tumor such as melanoma, head and neck, liver or kidney cancer. Sequenced material: CD4+ or CD8+ T cells sorted from blood, taken in a trial of the OX40 agonist ivuxolimab. The chain uses TRBV6-5 and TRBJ2-1, with TRBD2 identical over 9 bases. For the CDR3, the DNA is TGTGCCAGCAACTCGGGGGCTAGCGGGGTTGGTGAGCAGTTCTTC. This gives the protein CASNSGASGVGEQFF.